This TCR beta chain was sequenced in a study of neoadjuvant nivolumab and ipilimumab in lung cancer. Study details: Patients got nivolumab 3 mg/kg on days 1, 15 and 29; combination added ipilimumab 1 mg/kg day 1. The study's findings and limits: TCR clonality did not significantly correlate with pathologic tumor regression.

Assay: immunoSEQ multiplex PCR; the TCRdb copy retains only in-frame clones and omits some. The table includes tens of thousands of clones, approximately 81% detected once. About this clone: The antigen is unknown.

The CDR3 has 12 amino acids. V was clipped by 7 bases and J by 5 bases, with 8 bases between them. Germline lookup yields CDR1 SGHTA and CDR2 FQGTGA. The rearrangement joins TRBV7-3 to TRBJ2-2; D uncertain. This receptor was obtained from an adult with non-small cell lung cancer. The source was peripheral blood, collected before neoadjuvant nivolumab, alone or with ipilimumab. The CDR3 sequence: CASISKTGELFF. CDR3 sequence (DNA): TGTGCCAGCATAAGTAAGACCGGGGAGCTGTTTTTT.